The present TCR beta chain was sequenced within a study of CD8 T cells in Susac syndrome. TEMRA cells were enriched by FACS, while CD8+ and CD4+ T cells were obtained through a negative isolation that was performed magnetically. Trimming took off 3 bases at V and 0 bases at J, with 16 bases between the two ends. CDR3 length: 16 amino acids. The germline CDR1 and CDR2 sequences are DFQATT and SNEGSKA (reference sequence). RNA totalling about 0.5 to 1 ug underwent reverse transcription with random hexamers. MiXCR was run by TCRdb on the immunoSEQ multiplex PCR reads, yielding one entry per CDR3 protein. Of some 260,000 distinct CDR3 sequences in the sample, approximately 92% were seen once.

This TCR derives from a human donor with multiple sclerosis. J is TRBJ2-3 and V is TRBV20-1; no firm D call. The sequencing input was CD4+ T cells from PBMCs. The DNA for the CDR3 is TGCAGTGCTAGGCCAATTGGGCTACCGAGCACAGATACGCAGTATTTT. It encodes CSARPIGLPSTDTQYF.